The source of this T cell receptor (beta chain) is a study of cytomegalovirus exposure and HLA in healthy donors. Study-wide results and caveats: Most CMV-associated TCR beta chains appeared HLA-restricted in a later analysis. It was assumed in the presence/absence analyses that sequencing depth was roughly uniform across donors. The authors later linked a missense DCLRE1C variant to TCR beta V- and J-gene trimming.

Of note for this clone: Its antigen is currently unknown.

Germline lookup yields CDR1 MNHEY and CDR2 SVGAGI. With 6 bases removed from V and 6 bases from J, the gap between germline ends came to 12 bases. The CDR3 contains 13 residues. PCR involved 60 Vbeta and 13 Jbeta primers. Sequencing used immunoSEQ multiplex PCR; TCRdb keeps in-frame clones, though not all of them. The data hold about 110,000 clones, with roughly four fifths observed a single time. This receptor was identified in a man aged 60 to 69 in good health and CMV-seronegative. V is TRBV6-5 and J is TRBJ1-5; maybe TRBD1 (6 bases). The specimen was PBMCs. The CDR3 sequence is CASSHRESQPQHF. The CDR3 coding sequence is TGTGCCAGCAGCCACAGGGAAAGTCAGCCCCAGCATTTT.